These T cell receptor beta chains were read from a single sample in a study of blood T cells in healthy people across ages. TCRdb called the 5' RACE reads again in MiXCR, with one record for every CDR3 protein. The sample carries 1 million or so distinct CDR3 sequences, roughly 45% recorded once. The material sequenced was blood. Receptors originate from a woman aged 55-69 years in good health. The CDR3 runs from the conserved cysteine through the conserved F or W. D genes are given only for firm matches. Expanded clones get a size class; other rows say once, few or many, or leave the size out.

d_call j_call clone_size v_call cdr3_length cdr3_aa cdr3_nt
NA TRBJ1-5 NA TRBV2 13 CASSERINQPQHF TGTGCCAGCAGTGAGAGGATCAATCAGCCCCAGCATTTT
NA TRBJ2-4 few TRBV7-9 15 CASSLLVRRENIQYF TGTGCCAGCAGCTTACTCGTGCGACGGGAAAACATTCAGTACTTC
NA TRBJ2-3 few TRBV10-1 13 CASMGPSTDTQYF TGCGCCAGCATGGGACCTAGCACAGATACGCAGTATTTT
TRBD2 TRBJ2-3 NA TRBV10-2 14 CASRELAGGYTQYF TGCGCCAGCAGGGAACTAGCGGGAGGGTATACGCAGTATTTT
TRBD2 TRBJ2-3 few TRBV28 16 CASSLLVGLDTDTQYF TGTGCCAGCAGTTTATTAGTGGGACTAGACACAGATACGCAGTATTTT
NA TRBJ2-3 NA TRBV14 15 CASSPGSRSTDTQYF TGTGCCAGCAGCCCCGGAAGTAGGTCCACAGATACGCAGTATTTT
NA TRBJ2-1 NA TRBV29-1 13 CSVTFSSYNEQFF TGCAGCGTGACATTCAGCTCCTACAATGAGCAGTTCTTC
TRBD1 TRBJ2-3 NA TRBV10-3 15 CAISGEGAGTDTQYF TGTGCCATCAGTGGTGAGGGGGCTGGCACAGATACGCAGTATTTT
NA TRBJ1-5 few TRBV15 15 CATSRDRQANQPQHF TGTGCCACCAGCAGAGATAGGCAGGCGAATCAGCCCCAGCATTTT
NA TRBJ1-5 NA TRBV20-1 15 CSARERSYSNQPQHF TGCAGTGCTAGAGAGCGCAGTTATAGCAATCAGCCCCAGCATTTT
NA TRBJ2-5 NA TRBV21-1 14 CASSNTGLRETQYF TGTGCCAGCAGCAATACAGGCCTCCGAGAGACCCAGTACTTC
TRBD2 TRBJ2-5 few TRBV5-6 15 CASSLWGGRKETQYF TGTGCCAGCAGCTTGTGGGGGGGAAGAAAAGAGACCCAGTACTTC
NA TRBJ2-1 NA TRBV7-3 13 CASSGKQGSEQFF TGTGCCAGCAGCGGAAAACAGGGCAGTGAGCAGTTCTTC